This T cell receptor (beta chain) is drawn from a study of cytomegalovirus exposure and HLA in healthy donors. At sampling all donors were nominally healthy, likely with unrecorded immune exposures. 13 Jbeta primers and 60 Vbeta primers were used for the PCR. TCRdb's copy holds only in-frame clones and misses some; the assay was immunoSEQ multiplex PCR. This table holds approximately 140,000 clones, around 79% found once. Study outcomes and limitations: Donors were assumed by presence/absence analyses to have roughly uniform sequencing depth.

From germline, CDR1 is SGHRS and CDR2 YFSETQ. The CDR3 spans 14 residues. V was cut by 4 bases and J by 2 bases, with 12 bases left in between. In regard to this clone: Its antigen is not known.

The sequence was collected from a woman aged 50 to 65 in good health and CMV-seropositive. The chain has TRBV5-1 and TRBJ1-2; D remains unclear. Sequenced: PBMCs. CDR3 in DNA: TGCGCCAGCAGCCCGGTAGGGAGAAACTATGGCTACACCTTC. Encoded protein: CASSPVGRNYGYTF.